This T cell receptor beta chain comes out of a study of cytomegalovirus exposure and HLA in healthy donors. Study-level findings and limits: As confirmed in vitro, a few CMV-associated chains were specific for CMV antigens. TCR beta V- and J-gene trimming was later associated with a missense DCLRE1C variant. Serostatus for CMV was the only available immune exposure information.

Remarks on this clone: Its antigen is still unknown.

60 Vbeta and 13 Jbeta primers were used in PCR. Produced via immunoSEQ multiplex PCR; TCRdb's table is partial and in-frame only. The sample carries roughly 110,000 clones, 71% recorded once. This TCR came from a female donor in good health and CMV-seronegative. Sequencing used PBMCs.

The CDR3 DNA sequence: TGTGCCAGCACCCTAGCGGGAGGGCCTATAAAGACCCAGTACTTC. Translation gives CASTLAGGPIKTQYF. The chain combines TRBV6-1 with TRBJ2-5; 12 bases are shared with TRBD2. The trim removed 7 bases at V and 6 bases at J, leaving 9 bases unmatched. The CDR3 runs 15 residues. Germline-derived CDR1 and CDR2 are MNHNS and SASEGT.